Sequencing of this T cell receptor beta chain was carried out in a study of post-analysis software for immune sequencing data. Overall study results and limits: Patients showed TRBV5-6, TRBV5-1 and TRBV20-1 among four to six TRBV segments more frequent than in controls.

This clonotype has only a few counts. The target antigen is unknown. TCR beta cDNA libraries included unique molecular identifiers. TCRdb re-called the PCR reads with MiXCR, one entry per CDR3 protein. The sample lists 750,000 to 950,000 distinct CDR3 sequences, roughly half occurring once. Germline loops: CDR1 DFQATT, CDR2 SNEGSKA (reference sequence). V dropped 3 bases and J dropped 3; count of bases not matched to a gene: 3. This CDR3 has 14 amino acids. The receptor was derived from a girl under 18 with multiple sclerosis. Sequencing input: blood. The J gene is TRBJ2-7, the V gene TRBV20-1; 12 positions agree with TRBD1. As DNA, the CDR3 is TGCAGTGCTAGCCGGGACAGGGGGCTCTACGAGCAGTACTTC. Its translation: CSASRDRGLYEQYF.